Listed below are T cell receptor beta chains from one sample, sequenced in a study of cytomegalovirus exposure and HLA in healthy donors. Only in-frame clones appear in the TCRdb table, and some are missing; sequencing was by immunoSEQ multiplex PCR. Across 150,000 or so clones, the top ten clones capture approximately 2.3% of the sample. The sequenced sample consisted of PBMCs. The source is a man aged 30 to 45 in good health and CMV-seronegative. Each CDR3 is given with its conserved first and last residue.

V: TRBV28; J: TRBJ2-1; CDR3: CASSLLGLRLVVNEQFF
V: TRBV27; J: TRBJ2-5; CDR3: CASSYGTSGQETQYF
V: TRBV7-2; J: TRBJ2-1; CDR3: CASNRGEGEQFF
V: TRBV9; J: TRBJ1-3; CDR3: CASSPTGAGGRNTIYF
V: TRBV2; J: TRBJ1-4; CDR3: CASRRTGVDEKLFF
V: TRBV7-2; J: TRBJ2-2; CDR3: CASSLATGTGELFF
V: TRBV19; J: TRBJ1-4; CDR3: CASSPGVAGEKLFF
V: TRBV6-4; J: TRBJ1-2; CDR3: CASSPDRNYGYTF
V: TRBV6-7; J: TRBJ1-5; CDR3: CASSSRPKTGGKGQPQHF
V: TRBV28; J: TRBJ2-5; CDR3: CASSSPSIGGAETQYF
V: TRBV2; J: TRBJ2-3; CDR3: CASSVRASGATDTQYF
V: TRBV6-6; J: TRBJ2-1; CDR3: CASSYPPGGTGNEQFF
V: TRBV5-1; J: TRBJ2-3; CDR3: CASRQGPRDTQYF
V: TRBV30; J: TRBJ1-1; CDR3: CAWSVLGGAGTEAFF
V: TRBV11-2; J: TRBJ2-7; CDR3: CASSWTSGGYSSYEQYF
V: TRBV5-1; J: TRBJ2-5; CDR3: CASSLSGGSQETQYF
V: TRBV9; J: TRBJ2-5; CDR3: CASSGGSFGETQYF
V: TRBV6-4; J: TRBJ2-1; CDR3: CASSEASGSGNEQFF
V: TRBV2; J: TRBJ2-1; CDR3: CASSQKLAGNNEQFF
V: TRBV29-1; J: TRBJ2-2; CDR3: CSVPGQHTGELFF
V: TRBV6-1; J: TRBJ2-1; CDR3: CASSPRGATGNEQFF
V: TRBV27; J: TRBJ1-2; CDR3: CASSLFTGEAGYTF
V: TRBV27; J: TRBJ1-5; CDR3: CASSLGAGRVDQPQHF
V: TRBV19; J: TRBJ2-1; CDR3: CASSIVHSGTSGYNEQFF
V: TRBV6-1; J: TRBJ2-5; CDR3: CASSTGLVQETQYF
V: TRBV18; J: -; CDR3: CASSPLSGGEGEQYF
V: TRBV25-1; J: TRBJ1-5; CDR3: CASGRGEVNQPQHF
V: TRBV29-1; J: TRBJ2-7; CDR3: CSVDKGLHEQYF
V: TRBV10-2; J: TRBJ1-2; CDR3: CASSLTQVWGYTF
V: TRBV5-5; J: TRBJ2-7; CDR3: CASSLAERVYSYEQYF
V: TRBV4-1; J: TRBJ2-1; CDR3: CASSHLTSNEQFF
V: TRBV11-2; J: TRBJ1-2; CDR3: CASSLAQGAHGYTF
V: TRBV11-2; J: TRBJ2-7; CDR3: CASSLGENRGRFEQYF
V: TRBV28; J: TRBJ2-3; CDR3: CASSFVDTQYF
V: TRBV5-1; J: TRBJ2-7; CDR3: CASSPGGGYEQYF
V: TRBV28; J: TRBJ1-3; CDR3: CASRLGQGGNTIYF
V: TRBV25-1; J: TRBJ2-7; CDR3: CASRTGGGEAYEQYF
V: TRBV15; J: TRBJ1-5; CDR3: CATSRDWAPSNQPQHF
V: TRBV7-9; J: TRBJ1-1; CDR3: CASSFSGDTEAFF
V: TRBV2; J: TRBJ1-4; CDR3: CASTGVDLNEKLFF
V: TRBV27; J: TRBJ2-7; CDR3: CASSPPGLAGGQYF